These T cell receptor beta chains were read from a single sample in a study of cytomegalovirus exposure and HLA in healthy donors. Only in-frame clones appear in the TCRdb table, and some are missing; sequencing was by immunoSEQ multiplex PCR. The sample shows around 200,000 clones, 62% of them seen only once. The sequenced sample was PBMCs. The receptors were gathered from a man aged 40-49 years in good health and CMV-seronegative. CDR3s include the opening cysteine and the closing phenylalanine or tryptophan. The order of the fields is clone size, J gene, V gene, D gene, CDR3 DNA, CDR3 protein. The D gene is left open where the match is weak. Clone size is not always given. Where it is, it says once, few, many or a class for expanded clones.

few,TRBJ2-7,TRBV29-1,TRBD2,TGCAGCGTGGGCCTACTAGCGGGAGCTTTCTACGAGCAGTACTTC,CSVGLLAGAFYEQYF
once,TRBJ2-1,TRBV4-3,.,TGCGCCAGCAGCCAAGGGAGTAGGTCCTACAATGAGCAGTTCTTC,CASSQGSRSYNEQFF
.,TRBJ1-6,TRBV19,TRBD1,TGTGCCAGTAGTATAGCCACACCCGGGACAGCTGAAAATTCACCCCTCCACTTT,CASSIATPGTAENSPLHF
.,TRBJ1-4,TRBV28,.,TGTGCCAGCAGTTTCCTGACCCCGGGGGCTAATGAAAAACTGTTTTTT,CASSFLTPGANEKLFF
few,TRBJ1-5,TRBV19,TRBD1,TGTGCCAGTAGGCCCAACAGGGGCGCTAGCAATCAGCCCCAGCATTTT,CASRPNRGASNQPQHF
.,TRBJ2-7,TRBV10-3,TRBD2,TGTGCCATCACCAACCCCGGGACTAGCGCCTCCTACGAGCAGTACTTC,CAITNPGTSASYEQYF
.,TRBJ1-3,TRBV30,.,TGTGCCTGGAGAAACGGATACACCGGGGACACCATATATTTT,CAWRNGYTGDTIYF
.,TRBJ2-7,TRBV21-1,.,TGTGCCATCACTACCGGCTCTCCACACTACGAGCAGTACTTC,CAITTGSPHYEQYF
few,TRBJ2-5,TRBV5-6,TRBD2,TGTGCCAGCAGCTTGGGGGGGACTAGCGGGGGGGCCCGGCAAGAGACCCAGTACTTC,CASSLGGTSGGARQETQYF
.,TRBJ1-5,TRBV7-6,.,TGTGCCAGCAGGGTGGGAGGCCAGCCCCAGCATTTT,CASRVGGQPQHF
few,TRBJ2-7,TRBV1,.,TGCACCAGCAGCCAAGATCGGCCTAGCGGGGGGCCTCTGTACGAGCAGTACTTC,CTSSQDRPSGGPLYEQYF
few,TRBJ2-3,TRBV6-5,.,TGTGCCAGCATGAGCGGGAGCACAGATACGCAGTATTTT,CASMSGSTDTQYF
.,TRBJ2-7,TRBV7-2,TRBD2,TGTGCCAGCAGCTTAGGCCTAGCGGCAGTCTCCTACGAGCAGTACTTC,CASSLGLAAVSYEQYF
.,TRBJ1-2,TRBV15,TRBD1,TGTGCCACCAGCAGAGGGGGGGCGGGGACAGGGGAAGGCTACACCTTC,CATSRGGAGTGEGYTF
few,TRBJ1-1,TRBV11-2,.,TGTGCCAGCAGCTTTTCGTCCAGTGAAGCTTTCTTT,CASSFSSSEAFF
.,TRBJ2-7,TRBV27,TRBD1,TGTGCCAGCAGTTTATGGGGACAGGAGAGCGAGCAGTACTTC,CASSLWGQESEQYF
.,TRBJ1-2,TRBV7-9,TRBD1,TGTGCCAGCAGCTCCCCAGGGGGCGGCGGCTACACCTTC,CASSSPGGGGYTF
.,TRBJ2-7,TRBV5-1,TRBD1,TGCGCCAGCAGCTTCGGGGACAGGGCCTACGAGCAGTACTTC,CASSFGDRAYEQYF
.,TRBJ2-4,TRBV19,.,TGTGCCAGTAGTAGGGGCGGCCTAACCATAGCCAAAAACATTCAGTACTTC,CASSRGGLTIAKNIQYF
.,TRBJ2-5,TRBV6-4,TRBD2,TGTGCCAGCAGTGAGAGCGGGGGGGCCCAAGAGACCCAGTACTTC,CASSESGGAQETQYF
.,TRBJ2-5,TRBV30,TRBD2,TGTGCCTGGAGTGGGACTAGCGGGAGGGCCGGAGAGACCCAGTACTTC,CAWSGTSGRAGETQYF
once,TRBJ1-1,TRBV7-2,TRBD1,TGTGCCAGCAGCTTAGACGGGACAGGAGAAACTGAAGCTTTCTTT,CASSLDGTGETEAFF
.,TRBJ2-3,TRBV4-2,TRBD2,TGTGCCAGCAGCCAAGATGCTGGGACTAGCGGGACAGATACGCAGTATTTT,CASSQDAGTSGTDTQYF
.,TRBJ2-7,TRBV5-4,.,TGTGCCAGCAGCTTGGATCCTAGCGACCCACGCAGCTCCTACGAGCAGTACTTC,CASSLDPSDPRSSYEQYF
.,TRBJ1-1,TRBV19,.,TGTGCCTGCCGCCGGGACAAGAACACTGAAGCTTTCTTT,CACRRDKNTEAFF
.,TRBJ1-2,TRBV9,TRBD1,TGTGCCAGCAGCGGGTGGGGACAGGGGGCGTTCTATGGCTACACCTTC,CASSGWGQGAFYGYTF
.,TRBJ1-5,TRBV27,TRBD1,TGTGCCAGCAGGGTGGCCGGACAGGGGACGGGCAATCAGCCCCAGCATTTT,CASRVAGQGTGNQPQHF
.,TRBJ2-5,TRBV7-7,TRBD2,TGTGCCAGCAGCGCCGGGACTAGCGGGGGCGAGACCCAGTACTTC,CASSAGTSGGETQYF
.,TRBJ2-7,TRBV10-1,TRBD1,TGCGCCAGCATGAGGACAGGGCCGAAAGGTTTGCCCTACGAGCAGTACTTC,CASMRTGPKGLPYEQYF
.,TRBJ2-7,TRBV6-5,.,TGTGCCAGCCGGGGGACCGGGACAGCGGCCTACGAGCAGTACTTC,CASRGTGTAAYEQYF
.,TRBJ1-3,TRBV6-5,.,TGTGCCAGCAGCCCCAGGACAACTGGAAACACCATATATTTT,CASSPRTTGNTIYF
.,TRBJ2-5,TRBV7-9,TRBD1,TGTGCCAGCAGCTACCGGGACAGGGGGCTGGAGACCCAGTACTTC,CASSYRDRGLETQYF
.,TRBJ1-4,TRBV9,TRBD1,TGTGCCAGCAGCGTAACAGGGGGCGAAAAACTGTTTTTT,CASSVTGGEKLFF
.,TRBJ1-5,TRBV19,TRBD1,TGTGCCAGTAGTACCACAGGGGGTTTAAATCAGCCCCAGCATTTT,CASSTTGGLNQPQHF
.,TRBJ2-3,TRBV5-1,TRBD2,TGCGCCAGCAGGACTAGCGGGAGTGCAGATACGCAGTATTTT,CASRTSGSADTQYF
.,TRBJ2-7,TRBV2,TRBD2,TGTGCCAGCCCCAGGTCCAGCGGGGGGGCTGAGGAGCAGTACTTC,CASPRSSGGAEEQYF
.,TRBJ2-7,TRBV28,TRBD2,TGTGCCAGCAGTCGAGCGGGGGTCTCCTACGAGCAGTACTTC,CASSRAGVSYEQYF
.,TRBJ2-1,TRBV9,TRBD2,TGTGCCAGCAGCGTAGAAGCAACTAGCGGCTACAATGAGCAGTTCTTC,CASSVEATSGYNEQFF
.,TRBJ1-1,TRBV25-1,.,TGTGCCAGCAGTGAATTGGGTACAGGACGAAACACTGAAGCTTTCTTT,CASSELGTGRNTEAFF
.,TRBJ1-5,TRBV7-2,.,TGTGCCAGCAGCTCAGTAAATAGCAATCAGCCCCAGCATTTT,CASSSVNSNQPQHF
.,TRBJ2-6,TRBV11-3,.,TGTGCCAGCAGCTTAGATGCGTGGCACCTAGAACATACTGGGGCCAACGTCCTGACTTTC,CASSLDAWHLEHTGANVLTF